This T cell receptor beta chain was observed in a study of shared clonotypes between healthy human individuals. The donors, all of them Caucasian adults, lived in Nashville, Tennessee. Assay used: immunoSEQ multiplex PCR; TCRdb lists only in-frame clones, some missing. The sample lists fewer than 600,000 clones, approximately 79% occurring once. The sequence was obtained from a woman aged 40 to 50 in good health. Some clones in this sample may be carry-over from other donors' samples. The specimen was PBMCs.

CDR3 sequence reads: CASSLLREVPYEQYF. In DNA, the CDR3 is TGTGCCAGCAGCTTATTGCGGGAGGTACCCTACGAGCAGTACTTC. The chain joins TRBV7-2 to TRBJ2-7; 8 bases map to TRBD2. V shed 2 bases and J 2 bases; nucleotides not matched to a gene: 5. CDR3 size: 15 residues. Germline CDR1 reads SGHTA; CDR2 reads FQGNSA.